The present TCR beta chain was sequenced within a study of T-cell reconstitution after alpha-beta-depleted transplantation in children. Whole-study results and caveats: Reportedly, alpha-beta T cells present about two months post-transplant originated from several hundred expanded clones of graft origin. Where some patients showed high TCRbeta diversity at day 60, it came from recipient T cells and thymic progenitors that had survived. Once a year had passed after transplant, T-cell counts and diversity came mostly from newly produced T cells.

Concerning this clonotype itself: Its antigen is not identified.

TCRbeta library preparation incorporated unique molecular identifiers. TCRdb re-called the PCR reads with MiXCR, one entry per CDR3 protein. The sample lists almost 250,000 distinct CDR3 sequences, roughly 25% occurring once. The CDR3 runs to 12 residues. The ends were cut back, 1 base at V and 4 bases at J, with 8 bases in the middle. The germline V gene has CDR1 SQVTM and CDR2 ANQGSEA. This chain joins TRBV29-1 and TRBJ2-7, with D possibly matching TRBD1 (5 bases). This specimen was PBMCs, taken before TCRalphabeta/CD19-depleted stem cell transplant. The receptor's source is a girl between 2 and 10 years old with Fanconi anemia, due to receive a stem cell transplant. This CDR3 is CSVEGQQYEQYF. The CDR3 DNA reads as TGCAGCGTTGAAGGACAGCAGTACGAGCAGTACTTC.